Sequencing of this T cell receptor (beta chain) was carried out in a study of blood T cells in healthy people across ages. Through a sample-barcoded 5' primer and a J-beta primer mix, a second PCR was run for roughly 6 to 12 cycles. In TCRdb, the 5' RACE reads were re-called with MiXCR into one record per CDR3 protein. The sample lists approximately 1,000,000 distinct CDR3 sequences; less than 50% were seen once. On this clonotype itself: Relative to the germline gene, one junction end is altered; a read error may explain this.

CDR3 size: 14 residues. Germline V gives CDR1 MNHEY, CDR2 SMNVEV (reference sequence). This rearrangement joins TRBV27 to TRBJ2-3; D is uncertain. The receptor was isolated from an older woman in good health. The sequencing input was blood. This CDR3 reads CASSSHGRTDTRYF. CDR3 bases: TGTGCCAGCAGTTCACACGGTCGCACAGATACGCGGTATTTT.